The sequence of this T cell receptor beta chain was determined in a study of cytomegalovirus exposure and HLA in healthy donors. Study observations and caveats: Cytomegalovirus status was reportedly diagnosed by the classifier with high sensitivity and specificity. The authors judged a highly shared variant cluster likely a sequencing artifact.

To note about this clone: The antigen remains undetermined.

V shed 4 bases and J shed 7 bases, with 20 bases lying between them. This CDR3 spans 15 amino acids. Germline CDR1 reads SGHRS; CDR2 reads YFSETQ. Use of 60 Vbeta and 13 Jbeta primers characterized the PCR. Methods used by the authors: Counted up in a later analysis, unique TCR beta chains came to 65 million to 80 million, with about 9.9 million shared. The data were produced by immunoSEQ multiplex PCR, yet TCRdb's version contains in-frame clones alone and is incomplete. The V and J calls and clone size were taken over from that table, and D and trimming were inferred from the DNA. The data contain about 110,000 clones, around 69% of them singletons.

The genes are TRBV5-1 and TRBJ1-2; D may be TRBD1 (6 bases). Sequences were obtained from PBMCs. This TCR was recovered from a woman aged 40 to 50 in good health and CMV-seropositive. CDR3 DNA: TGCGCCAGCAGCACCGGGACCACAGGGCTCTCTGGCTACACCTTC. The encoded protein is CASSTGTTGLSGYTF.